This TCR beta chain comes out of a study of CXCR3-negative and CXCR3-positive naive CD8 T cells. Study-level results: Memory cells showed distinct TRBV-TRBJ patterns, while the two naive subsets matched. Post-cryopreservation CXCR3 expression was partly diminished, and the bulk of assays employed fresh PBMCs. CXCR3-positive naive cells carried more hydrophobic TRB CDR3s than CXCR3-negative ones.

Via 5' RACE with UMI labels, TRB cDNA libraries were prepared. TCRdb re-called the 5' RACE reads; every CDR3 protein appears as one record, without DNA. In total, the table holds 85,000 to 90,000 distinct CDR3 sequences. A note on this clonotype: Its antigen remains unknown.

Triplicate sorts of around 300,000 cells per CD8+ subset. This CDR3 is built from 14 residues. This clonotype originated in a human donor in good health. Some clones in this sample may be carry-over from other donors' samples. The material sequenced was naive CXCR3+ CD8+ T cells from blood. As for subset: CD45RO-CCR7+CD27+CD95- naive CD8+ T cells expressing CXCR3 (TNR3+). The gene calls are TRBV12-3 or TRBV12-4 and TRBJ2-3; TCRdb's assignment of TRBD1 cannot be checked, as there is no DNA. The CDR3 loop is CASSLNRGTDTQYF.